This T cell receptor beta chain was sequenced for a study of naive and memory T cell subsets. Points from the study as a whole: The RNA method is potentially sensitive to activation and differentiation changes.

This clonotype has a count of ten or more. The antigen is not known. For blood and skin samples, reverse transcription used TCR alpha and beta constant primers. Ligated cDNA underwent four rounds of PCR with nested alpha and beta constant region primers and SP2. TCRdb analysed the 5' RACE reads with MiXCR anew, one entry per CDR3 protein. The sample gives some 22,000 distinct CDR3 sequences, less than 5% of which show up once; about 7.8% is in the top ten. Whole-blood samples were approximately 2.6 ml of peripheral blood from healthy adult volunteers. Input was about 1 to 1,100 ng of DNase-treated total RNA without cell sorting. The sequence derives from a male donor in good health.

CDR3 sequence reads: CASSFLLAPHEQFF. The CDR3 DNA is TGTGCCAGCAGTTTTCTCCTAGCTCCCCATGAGCAGTTCTTC. The chain employs TRBV12-3 or TRBV12-4 and TRBJ2-1; D might be TRBD2 (5 bases). V was trimmed by 3 bases and J by 8 bases, leaving 14 bases between them. This CDR3 spans 14 amino acids.